Presented here are 25 T cell receptor beta chains from one specimen sequenced in a study of blood T cells in healthy people across ages (dated by TCRdb to between 2015 and 2016). The library was prepared using 5' RACE. The listed sequencing device is Illumina HiSeq 2500. A second PCR of roughly 7 to 11 cycles was run with a J-beta primer mix and a sample-barcoded 5' primer. TCRdb applied fastp at Q25 and MiXCR to the public reads, then kept only in-frame beta chains. Each CDR3 protein appears once, grouped with its most common genes and DNA. Recorded for this sample are 1,300,000 or so distinct CDR3 sequences; around 59% of them occurred a single time. The top ten constitute 5.5% to 8% of the sample. Sequenced sample: blood. All receptors come from a man aged 18 to 29 in good health.

The V call is TRBV20-1, the J call TRBJ1-2, with D possibly TRBD1 on 5 matching bases. Germline CDR1 and CDR2: DFQATT and SNEGSKA (reference sequence). The V gene lost 5 bases and the J gene lost 6 bases, with 19 bases spanning the gap. The CDR3 sequence is 14 residues long. The CDR3 DNA is TGCAGTGCTCTTACTTATAGACAGAGAAATGGCTACACCTTC. Its protein product is CSALTYRQRNGYTF.

The chain carries TRBV6-5 and TRBJ2-1, with D hard to call. Trimming pared 6 bases from V and 8 bases from J, leaving 8 bases between. The CDR3 extends over 11 amino acids. CDR1 MNHEY and CDR2 SVGAGI come from the germline V gene. The CDR3 here is CASRREYEQFF. The CDR3 DNA sequence: TGTGCCAGCAGACGAGAATATGAGCAGTTCTTC.

This clonotype was recorded a few times. DNA of the CDR3: TGCAGCGTTGAAGGCAGGGGATCAGGAACAGATACGCAGTATTTT. As protein: CSVEGRGSGTDTQYF. The gene calls are TRBV29-1 and TRBJ2-3, with a possible D match to TRBD1 (6 bases). The germline gives CDR1 SQVTM, CDR2 ANQGSEA. The germline V and J ends were trimmed by 1 base and 3 bases, with 14 bases remaining between them. This CDR3 is built from 15 residues.

In this sample, this clonotype turned up a few times. The chain couples TRBV7-9 to TRBJ2-5; no clear D. From germline, CDR1 is SEHNR and CDR2 FQNEAQ (reference sequence). V lost 2 bases, J lost 1 base, and 5 bases lay in between. CDR3 length: 13 amino acids. In DNA, the CDR3 is TGTGCCAGCAGCTTACCCAGCCAAGAGACCCAGTACTTC. It translates to CASSLPSQETQYF. The full variable domain, with the rest looked up from reference TRBV7-9 and TRBJ2-5, is DTGVSQNPRHKITKRGQNVTFRCDPISEHNRLYWYRQTLGQGPEFLTYFQNEAQLEKSRLLSDRFSAERPKGSFSTLEIQRTEQGDSAMYLCASSLPSQETQYFGPGTRLLVL.

The V gene is TRBV4-1, the J gene TRBJ2-1; D is undetermined. The CDR3 is 12 residues long. Germline-derived CDR1 and CDR2 are MGHRA and YSYEKL. V lost 2 bases and J lost 7, with 6 bases in between. CDR3 DNA: TGCGCCAGCAGCCAAAATGGAAATGAGCAGTTCTTC. It yields the protein CASSQNGNEQFF.

V is TRBV12-3 or TRBV12-4 and J is TRBJ2-1, with TRBD2 matching over 7 bases. With V trimmed by 3 bases and J by 7 bases, 9 bases remained unmatched. The CDR3 loop spans 15 amino acids. The CDR3 DNA reads TGTGCCAGCAGTTTGGGGGAGGGTTTGTCGAATGAGCAGTTCTTC. Its protein product is CASSLGEGLSNEQFF.

About this clonotype: One junction end disagrees with the germline gene, perhaps due to a read error. The chain joins TRBV12-3 or TRBV12-4 to TRBJ2-7, with D possibly TRBD1 on 6 matching bases. The CDR3 sequence is 14 residues long. The CDR3 DNA reads TGTGCCAGCAGCCAGGGGTTAGGTACCTACAAGCAGTACTTC. This sequence encodes CASSQGLGTYKQYF.

The rearrangement uses TRBV20-1 and TRBJ1-1; D is unresolved. The CDR3 sequence is 11 residues long. V was cut by 5 bases and J by 1 base, with 5 bases left in between. Germline-derived CDR1 and CDR2 are DFQATT and SNEGSKA (reference sequence). The CDR3 sequence is CSAAGNTEAFF. CDR3 in DNA: TGCAGTGCTGCAGGGAACACTGAAGCTTTCTTT.

This clonotype appeared a single time. V gene TRBV27 combines with J gene TRBJ2-3; 8 bases map to TRBD1. The J segment lost 8 bases and the V segment lost 2 bases, leaving 9 bases of the junction unmatched. The CDR3 is 15 residues long. CDR1 is MNHEY, CDR2 SMNVEV, per germline (reference sequence). CDR3 loop: CASSLLTGGLGTQYF. In nucleotides, the CDR3 is TGTGCCAGCAGTTTACTAACAGGGGGGTTGGGTACGCAGTATTTT.

V is TRBV29-1 and J is TRBJ2-3; no definite D call. V was cut by 0 bases and J by 0 bases, with 13 bases left in between. The germline CDR1 and CDR2 sequences are SQVTM and ANQGSEA. The CDR3 spans 16 residues. The CDR3 sequence: CSVEELGITSTDTQYF. DNA of the CDR3: TGCAGCGTTGAAGAACTGGGCATCACTAGCACAGATACGCAGTATTTT.

This clonotype was seen a few times. The chain is built from TRBV5-1 and TRBJ1-2; a weak D match, TRBD1 (5 bases). Germline values: CDR1 SGHRS, CDR2 YFSETQ. The CDR3 runs to 13 residues. Trimming shortened V by 7 bases and J by 4 bases, and 14 bases separated the two germline ends. CDR3 coding DNA: TGCGCCAGCTCGCAGGGATCTGTCTATGGCTACACCTTC. Translating it yields CASSQGSVYGYTF.

The chain links TRBV20-1 to TRBJ2-4, with D maybe TRBD1 (6 bases). Near its end, the DNA agrees better with TRBJ2-7, so the J call may be wrong. The germline gives CDR1 DFQATT, CDR2 SNEGSKA (reference sequence). The CDR3 runs 14 residues. The CDR3 region is CSARGGQNPNEQYF. CDR3 sequence (DNA): TGCAGTGCTAGAGGAGGACAGAACCCCAACGAGCAGTACTTC.

This clonotype was detected only a few times. The chain employs TRBV5-5 and TRBJ2-3; D call uncertain. Germline CDR1 reads SGHKS; CDR2 reads YYEKEE (reference sequence). The CDR3 covers 13 residues. V dropped 3 bases and J dropped 2 bases, with 7 bases sitting between them. The CDR3 sequence is CASSSSPTDTQYF. CDR3 DNA sequence: TGTGCCAGCAGCTCCTCTCCCACAGATACGCAGTATTTT.

This clonotype has more than one count but fewer than ten. The V gene is TRBV20-1, the J gene TRBJ2-5, with D perhaps TRBD1 (8 bases). The CDR3 runs 14 residues. V shed 6 bases and J shed 4 bases, with 18 bases lying between them. Germline V CDR1 and CDR2: DFQATT, SNEGSKA (reference sequence). CDR3 DNA sequence: TGCAGTGCCTCCCAGGGGGCGGGGGTAGAGACCCAGTACTTC. Its translation is CSASQGAGVETQYF.

The table lists this clonotype with a few counts. The chain recombines TRBV19 with TRBJ2-6, with 7 nucleotides matching TRBD1. The CDR3 has 18 residues. CDR1 is LNHDA and CDR2 is SQIVND in the germline V gene (reference sequence). Trimming removed 7 bases from V and 0 bases from J; junction bases left unmatched: 12. Here the CDR3 reads CASIQLPGQPSGANVLTF. CDR3 coding DNA: TGTGCCAGTATCCAACTTCCGGGACAGCCCTCTGGGGCCAACGTCCTGACTTTC.

The chain couples TRBV6-5 to TRBJ2-6; no reliable D call. Deletions cut 1 base from V and 1 base from J, with 5 bases between. The CDR3 covers 15 residues. Germline V gives CDR1 MNHEY, CDR2 SVGAGI. The CDR3 DNA is TGTGCCAGCAGTTACTTCAGTTCTGGGGCCAACGTCCTGACTTTC. This translates into CASSYFSSGANVLTF.

The chain has TRBV6-5 and TRBJ2-1; 10 bases are shared with TRBD2. CDR1 MNHEY and CDR2 SVGAGI come from the germline V gene. Trimming cost V 4 bases and J 7 bases; bases outside gene matches: 10. The CDR3 consists of 16 residues. The CDR3 spells CASSSPLSSGRNEQFF. As DNA, the CDR3 is TGTGCCAGCAGTTCGCCCCTATCTAGCGGGAGAAATGAGCAGTTCTTC.

This chain links TRBV6-2 or TRBV6-3 with TRBJ2-1; no firm D call. Germline lookup yields CDR1 MNHEY and CDR2 SVGEGT. The CDR3 totals 11 residues. V was clipped by 4 bases and J by 10 bases, with 8 bases between them. The CDR3, as DNA: TGTGCCAGCAGTTCCCAATGGGAGCAGTTCTTC. This sequence encodes CASSSQWEQFF.

V gene TRBV29-1 combines with J gene TRBJ2-7; TRBD1 or TRBD2 may be the D gene (5 bases each). This CDR3 contains 15 residues. The germline V gene encodes CDR1 SQVTM and CDR2 ANQGSEA. With 0 bases removed from V and 1 base from J, the gap between germline ends came to 13 bases. The CDR3 spells CSVEDLGTESYEQYF. The CDR3 bases are TGCAGCGTTGAAGATCTGGGGACGGAATCCTACGAGCAGTACTTC.

The V and J genes are TRBV20-1 and TRBJ2-7; unclear D gene. Trimming removed 6 bases at V and 5 bases at J, with 11 bases between. This CDR3 contains 11 residues. Germline values: CDR1 DFQATT, CDR2 SNEGSKA (reference sequence). The CDR3 loop is CSARAPNEQYF. CDR3 in DNA: TGCAGTGCCCGCGCTCCAAACGAGCAGTACTTC.

There are a few counts of this clonotype. This chain joins TRBV20-1 and TRBJ2-7; unclear D gene. V lost 3 bases, J lost 3 bases, and 9 bases lay in between. The CDR3 sequence is 12 residues long. Per germline, CDR1 DFQATT and CDR2 SNEGSKA (reference sequence). CDR3 in amino acids: CSASNVFYEQYF. The CDR3 coding sequence is TGCAGTGCTAGCAACGTTTTCTACGAGCAGTACTTC.

The V call is TRBV28, the J call TRBJ1-2; 9 bases match TRBD1. Unmatched junction bases numbered 8, after V lost 8 bases and J lost 7 bases. This CDR3 region has 13 residues. Germline assignment: CDR1 MDHEN and CDR2 SYDVKM. CDR3 sequence (DNA): TGTGCCAGCGGATCGGGACAGGGAGGTGGCTACACCTTC. Translated, it gives CASGSGQGGGYTF.

V is TRBV2 and J is TRBJ2-2; maybe TRBD1 (6 bases). With 4 bases removed from V and 3 bases from J, the gap between germline ends came to 12 bases. The CDR3 extends over 15 amino acids. CDR1 SNHLY and CDR2 FYNNEI come from the germline V gene. This CDR3 is CASSGQGPYTGELFF. CDR3 nucleotides: TGTGCCAGCAGTGGCCAGGGGCCTTACACCGGGGAGCTGTTTTTT.

Many counts were recorded for this clonotype. This sequence joins TRBV29-1 and TRBJ2-7, with 7 nucleotides matching TRBD1. CDR1 is SQVTM, CDR2 ANQGSEA, per germline. Trimming took 4 bases from V and 0 from J; bases not matched to a gene: 3. The CDR3 has 13 amino acids. The CDR3 is CSVATGSSYEQYF. Written as DNA, the CDR3 is TGCAGCGTTGCGACAGGGAGCTCCTACGAGCAGTACTTC.

The V and J genes are TRBV12-3 or TRBV12-4 and TRBJ2-7; D might be TRBD1 (5 bases). V gave up 3 bases and J gave up 5 bases, with 14 bases separating them. CDR3 size: 14 residues. Here the CDR3 DNA reads TGTGCCAGCAGTTTTTCTCCCGGCAGGGACGAGCAGTACTTC. As protein: CASSFSPGRDEQYF.